This T cell receptor (beta chain) was found in a study of blood T cell repertoires in COVID-19. In the study overall: Samples taken during acute and convalescent COVID-19 were collected in the United States, Italy and Spain. Nucleic acid was either cDNA or gDNA, and it came from T cells, B-cell-depleted T cells, or PBMCs.

The junction had 10 bases not matched to a gene; V was cut back by 3 bases and J by 7 bases. Germline CDR1 reads SGHAT; CDR2 reads FQNNGV. The CDR3 has 16 residues. Study members were between about 18 and 95 years old and lived in 20 to 30 US regions. Symptom resolution, clearance, or two negative PCRs marked donors in Cohort 3 as recovered. Profiling relied on immunoSEQ multiplex PCR, and the TCRdb table lists in-frame clones only, not all of them. Of around 300,000 clones in the sample, 80% to 90% were seen once. The sequence was obtained from a woman between 18 and 30 years old who had recovered from COVID-19. Source material: PBMCs or T cells enriched from blood (not recorded which). The chain couples TRBV11-2 to TRBJ1-1, with 11 bases that match TRBD1. Written as DNA, the CDR3 is TGTGCCAGCAGCTTCGTGGAAAGGACAGGGGGCAGTGAAGCTTTCTTT. It codes for CASSFVERTGGSEAFF.